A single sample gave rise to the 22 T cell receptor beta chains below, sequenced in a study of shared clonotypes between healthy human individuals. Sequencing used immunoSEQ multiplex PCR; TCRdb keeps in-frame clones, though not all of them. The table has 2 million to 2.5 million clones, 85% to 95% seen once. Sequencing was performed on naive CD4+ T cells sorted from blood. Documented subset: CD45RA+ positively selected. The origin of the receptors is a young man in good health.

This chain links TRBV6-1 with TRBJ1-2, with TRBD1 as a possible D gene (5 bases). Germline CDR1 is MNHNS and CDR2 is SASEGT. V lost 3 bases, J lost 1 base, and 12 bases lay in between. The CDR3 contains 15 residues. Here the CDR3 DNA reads TGTGCCAGCAGTGATATAACAGGCCTTAACTATGGCTACACCTTC. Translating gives CASSDITGLNYGYTF.

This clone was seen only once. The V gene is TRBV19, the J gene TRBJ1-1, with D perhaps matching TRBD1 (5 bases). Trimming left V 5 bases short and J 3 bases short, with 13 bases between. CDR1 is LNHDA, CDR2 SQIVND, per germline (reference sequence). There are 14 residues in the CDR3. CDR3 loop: CASSLDSRYTEAFF. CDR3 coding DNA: TGTGCCAGTAGTCTTGACAGCAGGTACACTGAAGCTTTCTTT. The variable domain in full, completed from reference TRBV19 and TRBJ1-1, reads DGGITQSPKYLFRKEGQNVTLSCEQNLNHDAMYWYRQDPGQGLRLIYYSQIVNDFQKGDIAEGYSVSREKKESFPLTVTSAQKNPTAFYLCASSLDSRYTEAFFGQGTRLTVV.

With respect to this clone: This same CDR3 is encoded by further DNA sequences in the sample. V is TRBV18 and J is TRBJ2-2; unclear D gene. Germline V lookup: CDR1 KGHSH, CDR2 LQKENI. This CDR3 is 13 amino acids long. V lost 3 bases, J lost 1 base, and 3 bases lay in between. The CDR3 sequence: CASSPGNTGELFF. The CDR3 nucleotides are TGTGCCAGCTCACCGGGGAACACCGGGGAGCTGTTTTTT.

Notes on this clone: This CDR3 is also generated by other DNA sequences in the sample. The CDR3 loop reads CASSLGGGRNTGELFF. DNA for the CDR3: TGTGCCAGCAGCTTGGGTGGGGGCCGTAACACCGGGGAGCTGTTTTTT. The V gene is TRBV5-4, the J gene TRBJ2-2, with D possibly matching TRBD1 (6 bases). The V gene lost 0 bases and the J gene lost 2 bases, with 11 bases spanning the gap. The germline CDR1 and CDR2 sequences are SGHNT and YYREEE (reference sequence). The CDR3 totals 16 residues.

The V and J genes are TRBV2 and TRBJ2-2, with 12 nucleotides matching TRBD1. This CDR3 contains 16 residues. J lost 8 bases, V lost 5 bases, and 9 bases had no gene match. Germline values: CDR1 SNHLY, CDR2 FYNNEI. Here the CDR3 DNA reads TGTGCCAGCAGTAAGGGACAGGGGGCGAATTCTGGGGAGCTGTTTTTT. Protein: CASSKGQGANSGELFF.

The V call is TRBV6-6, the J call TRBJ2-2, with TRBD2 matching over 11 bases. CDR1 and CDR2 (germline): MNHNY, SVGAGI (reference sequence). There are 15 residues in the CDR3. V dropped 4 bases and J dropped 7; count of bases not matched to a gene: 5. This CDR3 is CASSFLAGGVGELFF. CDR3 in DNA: TGTGCCAGCAGTTTCCTAGCGGGAGGAGTCGGGGAGCTGTTTTTT.

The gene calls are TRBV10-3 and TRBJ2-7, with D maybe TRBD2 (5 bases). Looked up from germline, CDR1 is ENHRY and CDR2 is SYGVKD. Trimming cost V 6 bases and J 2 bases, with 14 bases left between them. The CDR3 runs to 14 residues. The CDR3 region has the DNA TGTGCCATCAGCTCCACTAGTCCCCCCTACGAGCAGTACTTC. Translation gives CAISSTSPPYEQYF.

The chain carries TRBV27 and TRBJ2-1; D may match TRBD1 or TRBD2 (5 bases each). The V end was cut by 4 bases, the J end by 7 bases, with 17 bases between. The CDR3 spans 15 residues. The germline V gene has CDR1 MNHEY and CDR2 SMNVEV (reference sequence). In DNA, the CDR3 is TGTGCCAGCAGTTATTGGGGGATTGAGGGAAATGAGCAGTTCTTC. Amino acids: CASSYWGIEGNEQFF.

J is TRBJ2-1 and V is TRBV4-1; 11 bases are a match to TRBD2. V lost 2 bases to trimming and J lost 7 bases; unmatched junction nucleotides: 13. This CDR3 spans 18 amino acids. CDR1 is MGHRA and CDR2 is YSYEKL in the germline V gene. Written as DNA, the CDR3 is TGCGCCAGCAGCCAACCCACTCGACTAGCGGGGAAGACGAATGAGCAGTTCTTC. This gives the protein CASSQPTRLAGKTNEQFF.

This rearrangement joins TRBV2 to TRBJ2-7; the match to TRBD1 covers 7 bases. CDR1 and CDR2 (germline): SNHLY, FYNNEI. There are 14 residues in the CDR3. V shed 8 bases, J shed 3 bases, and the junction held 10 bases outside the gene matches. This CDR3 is CASGMDRRVYEQYF. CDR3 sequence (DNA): TGTGCCAGCGGGATGGACAGGCGCGTCTACGAGCAGTACTTC.

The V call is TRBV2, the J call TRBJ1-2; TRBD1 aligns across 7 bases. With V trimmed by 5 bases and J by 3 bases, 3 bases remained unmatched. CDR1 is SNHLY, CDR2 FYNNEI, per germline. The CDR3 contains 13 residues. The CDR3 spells CASSYRGDYGYTF. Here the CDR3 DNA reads TGTGCCAGCAGTTACAGGGGTGACTATGGCTACACCTTC.

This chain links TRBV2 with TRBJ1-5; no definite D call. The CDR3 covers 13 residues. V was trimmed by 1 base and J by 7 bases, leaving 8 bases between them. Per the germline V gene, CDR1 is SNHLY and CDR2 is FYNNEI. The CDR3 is CASSEGGRQPQHF. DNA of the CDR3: TGTGCCAGCAGTGAAGGTGGCAGGCAGCCCCAGCATTTT.

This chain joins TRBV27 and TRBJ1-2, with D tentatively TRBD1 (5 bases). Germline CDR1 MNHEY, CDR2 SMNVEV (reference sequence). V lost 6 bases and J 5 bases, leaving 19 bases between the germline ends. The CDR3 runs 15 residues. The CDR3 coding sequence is TGTGCCAGCAGGGATGGGGCTTCCCGGAGGTATGGCTACACCTTC. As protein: CASRDGASRRYGYTF.

CDR3 residues: CASSLGYRASYEQYF. CDR3 DNA sequence: TGTGCCAGCAGCTTGGGGTACAGGGCCTCCTACGAGCAGTACTTC. The rearrangement links TRBV7-9 to TRBJ2-7; D is possibly TRBD1 (6 bases). V dropped 3 bases and J dropped 0 bases, with 12 bases sitting between them. Per germline, CDR1 SEHNR and CDR2 FQNEAQ (reference sequence). The CDR3 is 15 residues long. Full variable domain (rest looked up from reference TRBV7-9 and TRBJ2-7): DTGVSQNPRHKITKRGQNVTFRCDPISEHNRLYWYRQTLGQGPEFLTYFQNEAQLEKSRLLSDRFSAERPKGSFSTLEIQRTEQGDSAMYLCASSLGYRASYEQYFGPGTRLTVT.

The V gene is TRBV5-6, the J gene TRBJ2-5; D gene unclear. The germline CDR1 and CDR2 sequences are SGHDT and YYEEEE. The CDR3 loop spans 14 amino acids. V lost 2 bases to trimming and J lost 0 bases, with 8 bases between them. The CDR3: CASSFTRYQETQYF. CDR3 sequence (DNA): TGTGCCAGCAGCTTCACAAGGTACCAAGAGACCCAGTACTTC.

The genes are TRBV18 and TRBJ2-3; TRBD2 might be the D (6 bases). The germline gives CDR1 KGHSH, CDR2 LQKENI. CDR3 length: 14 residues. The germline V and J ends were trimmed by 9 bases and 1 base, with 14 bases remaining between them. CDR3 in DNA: TGTGCCAGTGCTCCGGGAGAGGGCACAGATACGCAGTATTTT. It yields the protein CASAPGEGTDTQYF.

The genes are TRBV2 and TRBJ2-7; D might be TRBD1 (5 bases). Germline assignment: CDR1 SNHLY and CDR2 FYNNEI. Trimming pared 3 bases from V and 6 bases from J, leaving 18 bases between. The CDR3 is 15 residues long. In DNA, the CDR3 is TGTGCCAGCAGTGAGGCTCCAGGGCCCTCGGGCGAGCAGTACTTC. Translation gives CASSEAPGPSGEQYF.

CDR3 sequence reads: CASRTTGGVNIQYF. In nucleotides, the CDR3 is TGTGCCAGCAGGACGACAGGGGGCGTAAACATTCAGTACTTC. V usage is TRBV28 and J usage is TRBJ2-4, with 10 nucleotides matching TRBD1. V gave up 6 bases and J gave up 6 bases; unmatched junction bases: 5. Germline loops: CDR1 MDHEN, CDR2 SYDVKM. This CDR3 region has 14 residues.

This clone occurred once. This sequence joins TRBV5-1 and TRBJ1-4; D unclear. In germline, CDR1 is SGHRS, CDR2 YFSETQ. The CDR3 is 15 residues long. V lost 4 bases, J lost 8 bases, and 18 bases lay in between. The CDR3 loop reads CASSPWPVQGEKLFF. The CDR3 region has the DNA TGCGCCAGCAGCCCCTGGCCAGTCCAAGGGGAAAAACTGTTTTTT.

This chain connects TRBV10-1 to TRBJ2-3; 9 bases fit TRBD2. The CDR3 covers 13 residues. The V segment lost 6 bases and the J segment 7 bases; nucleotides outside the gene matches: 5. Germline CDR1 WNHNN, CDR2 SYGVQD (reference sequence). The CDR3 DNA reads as TGCGCCAGCAGCGAGGCGGGGGGGAATACGCAGTATTTT. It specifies CASSEAGGNTQYF.

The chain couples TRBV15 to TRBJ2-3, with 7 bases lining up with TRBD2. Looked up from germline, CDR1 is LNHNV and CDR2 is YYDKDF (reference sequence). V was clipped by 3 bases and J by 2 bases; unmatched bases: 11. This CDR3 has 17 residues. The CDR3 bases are TGTGCCACCAGCAGGGCACTAGCGTCCCCCTTCACAGATACGCAGTATTTT. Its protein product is CATSRALASPFTDTQYF.

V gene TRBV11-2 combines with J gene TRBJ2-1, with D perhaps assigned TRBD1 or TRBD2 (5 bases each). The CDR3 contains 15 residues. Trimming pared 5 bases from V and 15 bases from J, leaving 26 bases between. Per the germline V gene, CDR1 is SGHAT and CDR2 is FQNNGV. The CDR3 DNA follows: TGTGCCAGCAGCCTGGGGCCGAGGGGTCTTTTAGGTGGGTTCTTC. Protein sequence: CASSLGPRGLLGGFF.